The T cell receptor beta chain described here comes from a study of shared clonotypes between healthy human individuals. Findings of the study overall: Relative to their counterparts shared across all four donors, non-shared clonotypes exhibited diminished generation probabilities.

All donors were Caucasian adults living in Nashville, Tennessee. It was into CD45RA+ naive and CD45RA-negative memory subsets that the CD4+ cells were split. Per the authors' pipeline: For the immunoSEQ data, sequences were junction-only without quality scores, so filtering differed. This table comes from immunoSEQ multiplex PCR, and its TCRdb copy is limited to in-frame clones, with some not included. The DNA gave D and trimming, while V, J and clone size come from that table. This sample has approximately 2,000,000 clones, with 80% to 95% found just once. Notes on this clone: No antigen is known for it.

Sequenced sample: naive CD4+ T cells from PBMCs. As to subset: CD45RA+ positively selected. The sequence came from a man in his late teens or twenties in good health. Some clones in this sample may be carry-over from other donors' samples.

The CDR3 DNA sequence: TGTGCCAGCAGCATCCGACAGGGGCACAACACCATATATTTT. Translation gives CASSIRQGHNTIYF. The chain couples TRBV7-2 to TRBJ1-3; 8 positions agree with TRBD1. This CDR3 has 14 amino acids. Germline CDR1 SGHTA, CDR2 FQGNSA. V lost 5 bases to trimming and J lost 7 bases; unmatched junction nucleotides: 7.